The entry below gives a single TCR beta chain sequence along with its context. This sample stems from a study of blood T cell repertoires in COVID-19. Methods used by the authors: Cell counts per sample came from amplifying reference gene primers. Sequencing used immunoSEQ multiplex PCR; TCRdb keeps in-frame clones, though not all of them. V and J calls and clone size are as listed in that table; D and trimming were resolved from the DNA. This table has 100,000 to 150,000 clones, 75% to 90% appearing once. After removal of 4 bases from V and 7 bases from J, the junction contained 3 bases not matched to a gene. This CDR3 spans 14 amino acids. CDR1 and CDR2 from the germline V gene are SEHNR and FQNEAQ (reference sequence).

The chain carries TRBV7-9 and TRBJ1-4; 10 bases fit TRBD1. Sequencing was performed on peripheral blood. The clonotype comes from a man aged 45-60 years with active or convalescent COVID-19. The CDR3 protein is CASSSGQGLEKLFF. As DNA, the CDR3 is TGTGCCAGCAGCTCGGGACAGGGGCTTGAAAAACTGTTTTTT.